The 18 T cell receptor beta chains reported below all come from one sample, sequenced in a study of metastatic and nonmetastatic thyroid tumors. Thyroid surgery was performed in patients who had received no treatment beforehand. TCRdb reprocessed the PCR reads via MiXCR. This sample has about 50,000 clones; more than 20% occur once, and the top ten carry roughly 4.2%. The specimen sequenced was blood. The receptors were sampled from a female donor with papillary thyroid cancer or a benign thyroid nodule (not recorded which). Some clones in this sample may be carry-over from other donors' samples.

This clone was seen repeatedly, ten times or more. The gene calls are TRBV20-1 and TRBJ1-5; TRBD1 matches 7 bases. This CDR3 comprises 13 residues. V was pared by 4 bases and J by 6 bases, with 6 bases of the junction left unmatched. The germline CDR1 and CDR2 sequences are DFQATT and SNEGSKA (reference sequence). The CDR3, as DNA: TGCAGTGCTAAACGACAGGGCGGTCAGCCCCAGCATTTT. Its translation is CSAKRQGGQPQHF.

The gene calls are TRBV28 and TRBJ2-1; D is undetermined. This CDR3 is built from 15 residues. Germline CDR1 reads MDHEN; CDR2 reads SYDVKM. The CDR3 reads CARSPLLSTYNEQFF. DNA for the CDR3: TGTGCGCGCAGTCCCCTCTTAAGTACCTACAATGAGCAGTTCTTC. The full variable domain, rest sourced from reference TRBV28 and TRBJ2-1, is DVKVTQSSRYLVKRTGEKVFLECVQDMDHENMFWYRQDPGLGLRLIYFSYDVKMKEKGDIPEGYSVSREKKERFSLILESASTNQTSMYLCARSPLLSTYNEQFFGPGTRLTVL.

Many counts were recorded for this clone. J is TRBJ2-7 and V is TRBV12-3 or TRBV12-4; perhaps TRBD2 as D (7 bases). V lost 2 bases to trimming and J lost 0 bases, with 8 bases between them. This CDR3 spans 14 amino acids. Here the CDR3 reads CASSLRGGSYEQYF. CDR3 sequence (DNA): TGTGCCAGCAGTTTAAGGGGGGGCTCCTACGAGCAGTACTTC.

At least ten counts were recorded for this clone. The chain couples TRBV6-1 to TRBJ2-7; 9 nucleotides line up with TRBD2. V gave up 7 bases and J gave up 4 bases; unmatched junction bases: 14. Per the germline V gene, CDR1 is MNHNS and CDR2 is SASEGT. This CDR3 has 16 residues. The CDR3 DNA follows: TGTGCCAGCAACGGGCGGGAGGGCCCACTAGGATACGAGCAGTACTTC. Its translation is CASNGREGPLGYEQYF.

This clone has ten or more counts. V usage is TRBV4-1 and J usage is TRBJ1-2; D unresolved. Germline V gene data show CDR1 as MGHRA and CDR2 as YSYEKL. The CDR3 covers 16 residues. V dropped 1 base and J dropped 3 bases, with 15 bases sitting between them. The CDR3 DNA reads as TGCGCCAGCAGCCAAGGAGGAAGGATCACTTACTATGGCTACACCTTC. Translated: CASSQGGRITYYGYTF.

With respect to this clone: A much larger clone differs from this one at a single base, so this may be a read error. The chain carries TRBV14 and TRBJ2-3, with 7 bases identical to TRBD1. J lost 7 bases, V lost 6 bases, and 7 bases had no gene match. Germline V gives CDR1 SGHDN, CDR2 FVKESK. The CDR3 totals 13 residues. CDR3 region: CASSKGGRYTQYF. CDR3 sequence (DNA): TGTGCCAGCAGTAAAGGGGGCAGATATACGCAGTATTTT.

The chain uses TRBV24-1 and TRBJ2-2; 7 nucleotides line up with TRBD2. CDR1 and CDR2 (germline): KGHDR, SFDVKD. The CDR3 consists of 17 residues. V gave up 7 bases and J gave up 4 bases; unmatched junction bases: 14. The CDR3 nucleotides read TGTGCCACCAGGGGGACTACCGGGAGCCTAGGCACCGGGGAGCTGTTTTTT. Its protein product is CATRGTTGSLGTGELFF.

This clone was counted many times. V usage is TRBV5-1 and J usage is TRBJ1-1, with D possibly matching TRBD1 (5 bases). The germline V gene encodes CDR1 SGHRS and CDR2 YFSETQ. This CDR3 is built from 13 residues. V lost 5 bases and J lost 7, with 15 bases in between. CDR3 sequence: CASSPGTQDEAFF. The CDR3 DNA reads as TGCGCCAGCAGTCCCGGGACCCAGGATGAAGCTTTCTTT.

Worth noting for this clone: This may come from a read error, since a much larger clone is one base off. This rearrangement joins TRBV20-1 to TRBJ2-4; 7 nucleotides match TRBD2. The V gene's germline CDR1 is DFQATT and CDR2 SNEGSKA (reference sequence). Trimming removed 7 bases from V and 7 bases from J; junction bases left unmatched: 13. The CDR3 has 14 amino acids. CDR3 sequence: CSDHIRREGNIQYF. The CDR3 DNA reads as TGCAGTGATCACATTAGGAGGGAGGGGAACATTCAGTACTTC.

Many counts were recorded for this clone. The CDR3 loop reads CASSNRGAGKAGEQFF. The CDR3 nucleotides read TGTGCCAGCAGCAACAGGGGAGCGGGAAAGGCAGGTGAGCAGTTCTTC. This rearrangement joins TRBV3-1 to TRBJ2-1; either TRBD1 or TRBD2 may supply D (7 bases each). Trimming removed 5 bases at V and 9 bases at J, with 23 bases between. This CDR3 comprises 16 residues. CDR1 and CDR2 (germline): LGHDT, YNNKEL (reference sequence).

The CDR3 sequence: CASTRRGPGLFHQPQHF. DNA for the CDR3: TGTGCCAGCACCAGACGAGGACCGGGACTTTTCCATCAGCCCCAGCATTTT. The V call is TRBV9, the J call TRBJ1-5; possible D gene TRBD1, 5 bases. The V end lost 6 bases, the J end lost 5 bases, and 24 bases lay between the germline ends. The CDR3 totals 17 residues. Germline V CDR1 and CDR2: SGDLS, YYNGEE.

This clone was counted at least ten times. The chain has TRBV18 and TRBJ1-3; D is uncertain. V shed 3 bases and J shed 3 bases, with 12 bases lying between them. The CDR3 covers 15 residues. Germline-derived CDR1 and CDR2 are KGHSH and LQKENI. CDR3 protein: CASSPIPRGGNTIYF. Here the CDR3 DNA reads TGTGCCAGCTCACCGATCCCCCGCGGTGGAAACACCATATATTTT.

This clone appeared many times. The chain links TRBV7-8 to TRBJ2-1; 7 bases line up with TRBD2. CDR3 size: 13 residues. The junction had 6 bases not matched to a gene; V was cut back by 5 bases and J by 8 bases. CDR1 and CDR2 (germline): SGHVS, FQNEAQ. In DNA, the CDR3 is TGTGCCAGCAGCGCGCATCTAGCGGATGAGCAGTTCTTC. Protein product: CASSAHLADEQFF.

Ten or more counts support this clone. Here the CDR3 reads CASSEWTDNQPQHF. The CDR3 coding sequence is TGTGCCAGCAGTGAGTGGACAGACAATCAGCCCCAGCATTTT. The chain has TRBV2 and TRBJ1-5, with D possibly matching TRBD1 (6 bases). The CDR3 spans 14 residues. Trimming took 3 bases from V and 3 from J, leaving 9 bases between them. Germline V CDR1 and CDR2: SNHLY, FYNNEI.

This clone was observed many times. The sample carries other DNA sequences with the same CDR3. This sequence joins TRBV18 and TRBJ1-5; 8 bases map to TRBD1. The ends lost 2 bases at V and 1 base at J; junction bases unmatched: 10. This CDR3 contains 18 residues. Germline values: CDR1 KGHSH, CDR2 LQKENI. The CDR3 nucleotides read TGTGCCAGCTCACCATCCCGGCAGGGGGCTTGGAGCAATCAGCCCCAGCATTTT. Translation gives CASSPSRQGAWSNQPQHF.

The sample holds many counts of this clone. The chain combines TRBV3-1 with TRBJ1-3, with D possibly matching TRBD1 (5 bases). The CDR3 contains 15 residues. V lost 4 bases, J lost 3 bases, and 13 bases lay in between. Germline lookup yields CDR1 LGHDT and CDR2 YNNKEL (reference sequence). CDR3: CASSPERGVGNTIYF. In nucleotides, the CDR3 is TGTGCCAGCAGCCCGGAAAGGGGAGTTGGAAACACCATATATTTT.

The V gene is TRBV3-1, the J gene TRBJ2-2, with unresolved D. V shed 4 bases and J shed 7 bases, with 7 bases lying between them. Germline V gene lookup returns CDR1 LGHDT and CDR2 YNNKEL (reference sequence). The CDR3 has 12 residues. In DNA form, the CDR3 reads TGTGCCAGCAGCCGGGGTGGCGGGGAGCTGTTTTTT. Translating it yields CASSRGGGELFF.

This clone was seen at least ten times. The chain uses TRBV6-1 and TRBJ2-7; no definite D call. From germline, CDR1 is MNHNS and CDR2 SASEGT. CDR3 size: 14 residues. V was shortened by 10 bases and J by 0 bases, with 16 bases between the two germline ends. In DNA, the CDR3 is TGTGCCACCACGAACCGGCAAAGCTCCTACGAGCAGTACTTC. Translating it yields CATTNRQSSYEQYF.